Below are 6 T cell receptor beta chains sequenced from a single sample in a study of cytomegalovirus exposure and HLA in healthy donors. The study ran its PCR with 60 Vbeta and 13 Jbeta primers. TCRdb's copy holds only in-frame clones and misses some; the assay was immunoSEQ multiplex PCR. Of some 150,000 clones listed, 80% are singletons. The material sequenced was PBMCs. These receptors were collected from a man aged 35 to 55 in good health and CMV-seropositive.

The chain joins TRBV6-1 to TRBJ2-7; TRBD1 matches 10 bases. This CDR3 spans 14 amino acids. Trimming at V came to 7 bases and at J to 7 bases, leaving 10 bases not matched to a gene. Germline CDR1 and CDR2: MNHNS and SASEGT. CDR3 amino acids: CASTIQTGGWEQYF. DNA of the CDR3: TGTGCCAGCACCATACAGACAGGGGGCTGGGAGCAGTACTTC.

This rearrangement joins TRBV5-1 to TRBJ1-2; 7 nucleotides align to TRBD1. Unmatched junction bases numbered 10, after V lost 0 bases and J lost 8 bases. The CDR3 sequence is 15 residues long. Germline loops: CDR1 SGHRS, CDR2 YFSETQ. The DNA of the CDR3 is TGCGCCAGCAGCTTGGCCGGGAAAGGGGGCTACGGCTACACCTTC. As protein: CASSLAGKGGYGYTF.

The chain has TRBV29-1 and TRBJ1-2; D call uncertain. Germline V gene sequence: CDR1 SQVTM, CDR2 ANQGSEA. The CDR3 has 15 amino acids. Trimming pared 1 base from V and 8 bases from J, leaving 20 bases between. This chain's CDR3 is CSVEVVNGVYPGYTF. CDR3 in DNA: TGCAGCGTTGAAGTGGTAAACGGAGTCTATCCAGGCTACACCTTC.

In nucleotides, the CDR3 is TGTGCCAGCAGAGACATGTTCTTTAACACTGAAGCTTTCTTT. Translated: CASRDMFFNTEAFF. V usage is TRBV5-8 and J usage is TRBJ1-1; D remains ambiguous. CDR1 and CDR2 from the germline V gene are SGHTS and YDEGEE. Trimming left V 5 bases short and J 2 bases short, with 13 bases between. There are 14 residues in the CDR3.

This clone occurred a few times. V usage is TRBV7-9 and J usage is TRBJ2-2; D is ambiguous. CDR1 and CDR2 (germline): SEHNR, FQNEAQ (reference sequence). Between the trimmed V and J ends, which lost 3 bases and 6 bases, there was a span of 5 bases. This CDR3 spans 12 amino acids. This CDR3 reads CASSLSSGELFF. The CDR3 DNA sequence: TGTGCCAGCAGCTTGAGCTCCGGGGAGCTGTTTTTT.

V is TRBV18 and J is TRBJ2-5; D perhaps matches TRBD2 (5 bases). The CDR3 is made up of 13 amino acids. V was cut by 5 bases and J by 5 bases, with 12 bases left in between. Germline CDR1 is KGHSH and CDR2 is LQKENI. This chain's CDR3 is CASSKRLGETQYF. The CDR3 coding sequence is TGTGCCAGCTCAAAGCGGTTGGGTGAGACCCAGTACTTC.